Listed below are T cell receptor beta chains from one sample, sequenced in a study of T cells in Graves' hyperthyroidism and ophthalmopathy. In TCRdb, the multiplex PCR reads were re-called with MiXCR into one record per CDR3 protein. Of approximately 500,000 distinct CDR3 sequences in the sample, around 45% were seen once. The material sequenced was peripheral blood or thyroid tissue (not recorded which). Receptors originate from a woman younger than 30 with Graves' hyperthyroidism. The CDR3 runs from the conserved cysteine through the conserved F or W. Fields, in order: J gene, CDR3 length, D gene, V gene, clone size, CDR3 DNA, CDR3 protein. A D gene is named only where the DNA matches it firmly. Where a row states a size, it is once, few, many or the class of an expanded clone; other rows omit it.

j_gene: TRBJ2-5
len: 13
d_gene: .
v_gene: TRBV19
abundance: .
CDR3nt: TGTGCCAGTAGTCAACGGGGGCGAGAGACCCAGTACTTC
CDR3aa: CASSQRGRETQYF

j_gene: TRBJ2-7
len: 16
d_gene: .
v_gene: TRBV14
abundance: many
CDR3nt: TGTGCCAGCAGCCAAGAATGGGGAGGCCCCGTTGGCGAGCAGTACTTC
CDR3aa: CASSQEWGGPVGEQYF

j_gene: TRBJ2-2
len: 16
d_gene: .
v_gene: TRBV27
abundance: few
CDR3nt: TGTGCCAGCAGCCCTGGGGGTACCACGGGCTCCGGGGAGCTGTTTTTT
CDR3aa: CASSPGGTTGSGELFF

j_gene: TRBJ1-1
len: 16
d_gene: .
v_gene: TRBV29-1
abundance: once
CDR3nt: TGCAGCGTTGAAGATGCTAGAGCGCGGCCGAACACTGAAGCTTTCTTT
CDR3aa: CSVEDARARPNTEAFF

j_gene: TRBJ1-1
len: 13
d_gene: .
v_gene: TRBV20-1
abundance: many
CDR3nt: TGCAGTGCTATTGGTGTTTTTAACACTGAAGCTTTCTTT
CDR3aa: CSAIGVFNTEAFF

j_gene: TRBJ2-3
len: 14
d_gene: .
v_gene: TRBV12-3/TRBV12-4
abundance: few
CDR3nt: TGTGCCAGCATTGGGCAGGGGCATTTGAATACGCAGTATTTT
CDR3aa: CASIGQGHLNTQYF

j_gene: TRBJ2-7
len: 16
d_gene: .
v_gene: TRBV12-3/TRBV12-4
abundance: .
CDR3nt: TGTGCCAGCAGTTACGGATCCGGGGACAACTCCTACGAGCAGTACTTC
CDR3aa: CASSYGSGDNSYEQYF

j_gene: TRBJ2-1
len: 15
d_gene: .
v_gene: TRBV20-1
abundance: .
CDR3nt: TGCAGTGCTAGAGATGGGGGAGTGGCCTACAATGAGCAGTTCTTC
CDR3aa: CSARDGGVAYNEQFF

j_gene: TRBJ2-5
len: 13
d_gene: .
v_gene: TRBV20-1
abundance: many
CDR3nt: TGCAGTGCTCCCCGTTACGGCCAAGAGACCCAGTACTTC
CDR3aa: CSAPRYGQETQYF

j_gene: TRBJ2-7
len: 15
d_gene: TRBD2
v_gene: TRBV7-9
abundance: many
CDR3nt: TGTGCCAGCAGCAAAGAGACTAGCAATCCCTACGAGCAGTACTTC
CDR3aa: CASSKETSNPYEQYF

j_gene: TRBJ1-6
len: 14
d_gene: .
v_gene: TRBV6-1
abundance: .
CDR3nt: TGTGCCAGCAGACGACAGGTTATCGATTCACCCCTCCACTTT
CDR3aa: CASRRQVIDSPLHF

j_gene: TRBJ1-6
len: 16
d_gene: .
v_gene: TRBV3-1
abundance: .
CDR3nt: TGTGCCAGCAGCCCTTCCCCCCCCACAGGCGGCTCACCCCTCCACTTT
CDR3aa: CASSPSPPTGGSPLHF

j_gene: TRBJ2-7
len: 14
d_gene: .
v_gene: TRBV7-9
abundance: many
CDR3nt: TGTGCCAGCAGCTTACCGCTACTAGGAGGGGAGCAGTACTTC
CDR3aa: CASSLPLLGGEQYF

j_gene: TRBJ2-1
len: 17
d_gene: TRBD1
v_gene: TRBV7-6
abundance: .
CDR3nt: TGTGCCAGCAGCCCGCTAGTACAGGGGGTGTCCTACAATGAGCAGTTCTTC
CDR3aa: CASSPLVQGVSYNEQFF

j_gene: TRBJ2-7
len: 12
d_gene: TRBD1
v_gene: TRBV7-6
abundance: .
CDR3nt: TGTGCCAGCAGCCGCGGGACAGGGGGCACGTACTTC
CDR3aa: CASSRGTGGTYF

j_gene: TRBJ2-6
len: 17
d_gene: .
v_gene: TRBV7-2
abundance: .
CDR3nt: TGTGCCAGCAGCTTAGGGGCACCAGGGAGCGGGGCCAACGTCCTGACTTTC
CDR3aa: CASSLGAPGSGANVLTF

j_gene: TRBJ2-7
len: 13
d_gene: TRBD2
v_gene: TRBV6-2/TRBV6-3
abundance: many
CDR3nt: TGTGCCAGCAAAATGACTAGCTGGAACGAGCAGTACTTC
CDR3aa: CASKMTSWNEQYF

j_gene: TRBJ1-1
len: 15
d_gene: TRBD1
v_gene: TRBV7-9
abundance: many
CDR3nt: TGTGCCAGCAGCCGTCGGGACAGGGGGCGGACTGAAGCTTTCTTT
CDR3aa: CASSRRDRGRTEAFF

j_gene: TRBJ1-2
len: 14
d_gene: .
v_gene: TRBV6-5
abundance: many
CDR3nt: TGTGCCAGCAGTTACCGTCCAGGGAACGGTGGCTACACCTTC
CDR3aa: CASSYRPGNGGYTF

j_gene: TRBJ1-1
len: 18
d_gene: TRBD1
v_gene: TRBV10-2
abundance: .
CDR3nt: TGCGCCAGCAGTGCCATCAGTACGGGACAGGCCGTCAACACTGAAGCTTTCTTT
CDR3aa: CASSAISTGQAVNTEAFF

j_gene: TRBJ2-1
len: 16
d_gene: TRBD2
v_gene: TRBV2
abundance: .
CDR3nt: TGTGCCAGCAGCCAAGGGACTAGCGGAGTCTACAATGAGCAGTTCTTC
CDR3aa: CASSQGTSGVYNEQFF

j_gene: TRBJ2-7
len: 15
d_gene: TRBD2
v_gene: TRBV11-3
abundance: many
CDR3nt: TGTGCCAGCAGCTTAGATCAGACTAGCGACTACGAGCAGTACTTC
CDR3aa: CASSLDQTSDYEQYF